This T cell receptor (beta chain) was found in a study of blood T cells in healthy people across ages. Study findings and constraints: Donor CMV status was unknown, possibly confounding expanded clonotype changes.

V was shortened by 4 bases and J by 4 bases, with 17 bases between the two germline ends. This CDR3 region has 15 residues. The V gene's germline CDR1 is SGHDN and CDR2 FVKESK. On this clonotype itself: Its antigen is as yet unknown.

Whenever a sample was processed, at least 6 million PBMCs were isolated. Next came a second PCR, run for about 7 to 12 cycles, which used a sample-barcoded 5' primer along with a J-beta primer mix. One entry per CDR3 protein results from TCRdb running MiXCR on the 5' RACE reads. Of about 780,000 distinct CDR3 sequences listed, around 45% are singletons. This clonotype originated in a man aged 80 or over in good health. The sequenced sample was blood. The chain employs TRBV14 and TRBJ2-7; D is possibly TRBD2 (5 bases). CDR3 sequence: CASSPRVAITYEQYF. In DNA, the CDR3 is TGTGCCAGCAGCCCCCGGGTAGCGATTACGTACGAGCAGTACTTC.